One sample yielded the 7 T cell receptor beta chains listed below, sequenced in a study of blood T cell repertoires in COVID-19. Here immunoSEQ multiplex PCR was the method, and the copy in TCRdb shows in-frame clones only, minus some. The sample holds under 25,000 clones, roughly 90% seen once. Material: peripheral blood. The receptors derive from a human donor in a cohort sampled during active COVID-19. The donor label of this sample is uncertain.

V usage is TRBV19 and J usage is TRBJ1-2, with 9 bases identical to TRBD1. CDR1 LNHDA and CDR2 SQIVND come from the germline V gene (reference sequence). V gave up 5 bases and J gave up 1 base; unmatched junction bases: 8. CDR3 length equals 16 residues. Written as DNA, the CDR3 is TGTGCCAGTAGTTTTGGACAGGGGATAGGTAACTATGGCTACACCTTC. Translating it yields CASSFGQGIGNYGYTF.

This clone came up once. V usage is TRBV2 and J usage is TRBJ2-5; 7 bases map to TRBD1. CDR1 is SNHLY, CDR2 FYNNEI, per germline. Trimming took 7 bases from V and 7 from J; bases not matched to a gene: 9. The CDR3 runs 13 residues. DNA of the CDR3: TGTGCCAGCACGGGACAGTCCCAGAGGACCCAGTACTTC. Translated, it gives CASTGQSQRTQYF.

This clone was seen only once. This chain connects TRBV5-1 to TRBJ1-2, with a weak D call TRBD1 (6 bases). CDR1 and CDR2 from the germline V gene are SGHRS and YFSETQ. The CDR3 extends over 14 amino acids. V shed 0 bases and J shed 6 bases, with 12 bases lying between them. Written as DNA, the CDR3 is TGCGCCAGCAGCTTGGGTGTGGGGGCCGATGGCTACACCTTC. Translated, it gives CASSLGVGADGYTF.

The chain employs TRBV5-4 and TRBJ2-5; TRBD2 agrees at 10 bases. Germline trimming cut 4 bases from V and 5 bases from J; bases unmatched to any gene: 8. This CDR3 is built from 15 residues. Germline CDR1 SGHNT, CDR2 YYREEE (reference sequence). In nucleotides, the CDR3 is TGTGCCAGCAGCCATAGCGGGAGGCGGGGGGAGACCCAGTACTTC. This sequence encodes CASSHSGRRGETQYF.

The chain couples TRBV15 to TRBJ2-1; D is unresolved. CDR1 and CDR2 from the germline V gene are LNHNV and YYDKDF (reference sequence). The CDR3 covers 16 residues. V was trimmed by 1 base and J by 5 bases, leaving 15 bases between them. The DNA of the CDR3 is TGTGCCACCAGCAGAGGATCGAGGCTTTTACACAATGAGCAGTTCTTC. It translates to CATSRGSRLLHNEQFF.

This clone was recorded only once. This chain uses TRBV6-5 with TRBJ2-1; D may be TRBD2 (6 bases). The V end lost 5 bases, the J end lost 1 base, and 9 bases lay between the germline ends. Germline CDR1 is MNHEY and CDR2 is SVGAGI. The CDR3 contains 14 residues. CDR3 sequence (DNA): TGTGCCAGCAGTCGACTAGGGTCCTACAATGAGCAGTTCTTC. Protein sequence: CASSRLGSYNEQFF.

The chain joins TRBV7-8 to TRBJ2-3, with 7 nucleotides matching TRBD1. The trim removed 4 bases at V and 4 bases at J, leaving 5 bases unmatched. Germline lookup yields CDR1 SGHVS and CDR2 FQNEAQ. The CDR3 is 14 amino acids. The CDR3 coding sequence is TGTGCCAGCAGCTCGGGGACAGCCGCAGATACGCAGTATTTT. Translating gives CASSSGTAADTQYF.